Below are 7 T cell receptor beta chains sequenced from a single sample in a study of T cells in Graves' hyperthyroidism and ophthalmopathy. From RNA transcripts, TCR beta CDR3 regions were amplified. An initial round of RT-PCR targeting the TCR CDR3 relied on the HTBI primer set. A single record per CDR3 protein comes from TCRdb applying MiXCR to the multiplex PCR reads. The sample lists approximately 530,000 distinct CDR3 sequences; over 15% were seen once. Sequenced: blood. Source of these receptors: a woman aged 18-29 years with Graves' hyperthyroidism.

The table lists this clonotype with many counts. The chain combines TRBV7-2 with TRBJ2-3, with a tentative D call TRBD1 (5 bases). Per the germline V gene, CDR1 is SGHTA and CDR2 is FQGNSA. The CDR3 sequence is 15 residues long. V was clipped by 1 base and J by 2 bases, with 10 bases between them. In nucleotides, the CDR3 is TGTGCCAGCAGCTTAGGACAGTTCAACACAGATACGCAGTATTTT. It translates to CASSLGQFNTDTQYF.

This clonotype has ten or more counts. The chain's CDR3 is CSAYGTGASYEQYF. CDR3 DNA sequence: TGCAGCGCCTATGGGACAGGGGCTTCCTACGAGCAGTACTTC. V and J are TRBV29-1 and TRBJ2-7; 10 nucleotides match TRBD1. V trimming: 7 bases; J trimming: 1 base; junction bases outside the gene matches: 7. The length of the CDR3 is 14 residues. Germline assignment: CDR1 SQVTM and CDR2 ANQGSEA.

This clonotype was seen many times. The gene calls are TRBV20-1 and TRBJ2-7, with D maybe TRBD2 (6 bases). Trimming cost V 6 bases and J 3 bases, with 12 bases left between them. This CDR3 contains 12 residues. Germline V lookup: CDR1 DFQATT, CDR2 SNEGSKA (reference sequence). In DNA, the CDR3 is TGCAGTGCAGCCCCGGGGGTCTACGAGCAGTACTTC. Protein product: CSAAPGVYEQYF.

This clonotype has ten or more counts. The genes are TRBV20-1 and TRBJ1-4, with D possibly being TRBD1 (6 bases). From germline, CDR1 is DFQATT and CDR2 SNEGSKA (reference sequence). V dropped 4 bases and J dropped 0 bases, with 9 bases sitting between them. This CDR3 has 14 residues. CDR3 bases: TGCAGTGCTAAAGGGGGAGCAACTAATGAAAAACTGTTTTTT. Encoded protein: CSAKGGATNEKLFF.

This clonotype appeared many times. The chain combines TRBV7-9 with TRBJ2-3, with 8 bases matching TRBD1. Trimming at V came to 5 bases and at J to 4 bases, leaving 8 bases not matched to a gene. CDR3 size: 15 residues. The V gene's germline CDR1 is SEHNR and CDR2 FQNEAQ (reference sequence). The CDR3 sequence: CASSRRTGMADTQYF. The CDR3 nucleotides are TGTGCCAGCAGCAGAAGGACAGGGATGGCAGATACGCAGTATTTT.

CDR3 amino acids: CATSDPGTSDEETQYF. CDR3 in DNA: TGTGCCACCAGTGATCCCGGGACAAGCGACGAGGAGACCCAGTACTTC. V and J are TRBV24-1 and TRBJ2-5; D perhaps matches TRBD1 (6 bases). Germline V gene lookup returns CDR1 KGHDR and CDR2 SFDVKD. The ends were cut back, 3 bases at V and 5 bases at J, with 18 bases in the middle. The CDR3 spans 16 residues.

The gene calls are TRBV5-1 and TRBJ1-5; 7 bases agree with TRBD1. J was trimmed by 4 bases and V by 1 base; bases with no gene match: 5. The V gene's germline CDR1 is SGHRS and CDR2 YFSETQ. CDR3 length: 15 amino acids. The CDR3 sequence: CASSLQGQPNQPQHF. Written as DNA, the CDR3 is TGCGCCAGCAGCTTGCAGGGACAGCCGAATCAGCCCCAGCATTTT.